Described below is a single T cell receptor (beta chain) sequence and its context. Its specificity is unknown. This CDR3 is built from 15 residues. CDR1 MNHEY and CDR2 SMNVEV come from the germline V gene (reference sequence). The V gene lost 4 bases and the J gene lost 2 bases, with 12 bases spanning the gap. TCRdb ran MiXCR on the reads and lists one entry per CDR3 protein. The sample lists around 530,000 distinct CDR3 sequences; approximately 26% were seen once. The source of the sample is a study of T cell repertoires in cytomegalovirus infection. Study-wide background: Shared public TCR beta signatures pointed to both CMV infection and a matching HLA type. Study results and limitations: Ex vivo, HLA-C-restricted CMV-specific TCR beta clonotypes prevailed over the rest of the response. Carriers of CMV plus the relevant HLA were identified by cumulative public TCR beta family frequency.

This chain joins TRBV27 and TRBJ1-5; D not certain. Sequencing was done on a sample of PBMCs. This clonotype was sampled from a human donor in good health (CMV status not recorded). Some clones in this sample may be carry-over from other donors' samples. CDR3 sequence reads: CASSSFGRGNQPQHF. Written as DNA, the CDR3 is TGTGCCAGCAGTTCTTTCGGTCGTGGCAATCAGCCCCAGCATTTT.